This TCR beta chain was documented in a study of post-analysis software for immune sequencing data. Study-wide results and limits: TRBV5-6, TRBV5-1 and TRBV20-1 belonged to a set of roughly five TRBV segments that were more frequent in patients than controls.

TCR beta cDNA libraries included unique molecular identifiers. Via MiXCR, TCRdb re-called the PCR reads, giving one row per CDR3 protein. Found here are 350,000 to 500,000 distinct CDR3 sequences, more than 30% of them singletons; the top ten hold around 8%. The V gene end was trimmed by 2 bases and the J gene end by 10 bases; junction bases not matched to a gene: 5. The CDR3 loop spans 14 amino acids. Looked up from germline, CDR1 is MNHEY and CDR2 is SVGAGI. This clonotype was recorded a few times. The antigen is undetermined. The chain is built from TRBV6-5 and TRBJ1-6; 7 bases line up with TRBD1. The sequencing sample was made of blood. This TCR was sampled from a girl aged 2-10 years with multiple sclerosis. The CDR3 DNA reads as TGTGCCAGCAGTTACGGGACAGTAAAATCACCCCTCCACTTT. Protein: CASSYGTVKSPLHF.